This TCR beta chain was identified in a study of tumor and adjacent non-tumor tissue in lung cancer (dated by TCRdb to the late 2010s). Background on the whole study: Of the cohort, over 9 patients had adenocarcinoma, 2 had squamous cell carcinoma and 1 had small cell lung cancer. Ages among the roughly 15 patients ranged from about 30 to 85 years, there were ten or so men and 5 women, and disease was at TNM stage I to III. Sequencing produced about 130 million productive TCRbeta reads in total, an average of about 4 million reads per sample. Bulk TCRbeta repertoires were compared between lung tumor tissue and matched distant non-tumor lung tissue obtained from approximately 16 lung cancer patients. For each patient, one tumor sample and one normal lung sample were taken, giving under 35 paired specimens that underwent TCRbeta CDR3 sequencing.

CDR1 and CDR2 were assigned from the germline V gene as MNHEY and SVGAGI. V and J are truncated by 7 bases and 10 bases respectively, leaving an intervening sequence of 20 bases. Including both end residues, the CDR3 is 14 amino acids long. Only the CDR3 region is kept as DNA, spanning 42 bases read in frame from base 1. RNA was extracted from bulk unsorted tissue and checked for quality with a NanoDrop ND-1000 and an Agilent 2100. Distant non-tumor tissue taken more than 3 cm from the tumor edge was used as the normal lung sample. All donors had newly diagnosed lung cancer, had not received prior chemotherapy, and were admitted for thoracic surgery in China between August and November 2014. Patients with previous radiotherapy or chemotherapy, or with another concurrent cancer, were excluded from the study. Surgical tissue pieces of about 1-2.3 cm3 were preserved in RNAlater solution and were kept at -80 degrees C until use.

Broader findings and caveats from the paper: The methods do not name the sequencing platform or mention unique molecular identifiers. With only roughly 14 patients in the cohort, the authors noted that larger samples and more detailed clinical data are needed. Tumor tissue showed significantly greater TCR diversity (inverse Simpson) than normal lung tissue (approximately 400 vs 170, P = 0.0075, Mann-Whitney U test). Significantly higher TCR diversity was found in younger patients, and higher tumor TCR diversity was associated with shorter overall and disease-free survival. A significantly larger cumulative share of the repertoire was made up by the top 100 clones in normal lung than in tumor tissue. Because peripheral blood was not sequenced, blood TCRbeta repertoires in the lung cancer patients of the study were not examined.

The library came from multiplex PCR. Sequenced on an Illumina HiSeq 2500. TCRbeta libraries were constructed through three rounds of nested PCR with primers (Table S4) according to protocols adapted from ARM-PCR. Before sequencing, PCR products of 200-500 bp were cut from the gel and purified using the QIAquick gel extraction kit. On the authors' methods: Trimmomatic was used to clean the reads, FLASH merged the cleaned reads into complete CDR3 sequences, and MiTCR assigned the sequences to V(D)J germline segments. VDJtools was used to compute clonal diversity as the inverse Simpson's index. A read counted as productive if the sequence was in-frame and lacked a premature stop codon. TCRdb reprocessing: public reads trimmed at Q25 with fastp, clones called with MiXCR, in-frame beta chains kept. Every distinct CDR3 protein forms one entry, paired with its most common genes and DNA. Clone size and V and J calls follow TCRdb, not the original study. In this sample the table shows over 80,000 distinct CDR3 sequences, approximately 73% of which occur a single time. The ten largest clonotypes hold 20% to 25% of the sample.

On this clonotype: The antigen it recognizes is unknown. It is likely a read error, because the conserved phenylalanine at the end of the CDR3 is missing.

This receptor was identified in a woman in her forties or fifties with non-small cell lung cancer. The sequencing input was distant non-tumor lung tissue. The chain is encoded by TRBV6-5 joined to TRBJ2-1; the D gene remains uncertain. Here is the DNA: TGTGCCAGCAATAAGTACTTAGATCGGGCCGAGCAGTTCATC. It is translated as CASNKYLDRAEQFI.